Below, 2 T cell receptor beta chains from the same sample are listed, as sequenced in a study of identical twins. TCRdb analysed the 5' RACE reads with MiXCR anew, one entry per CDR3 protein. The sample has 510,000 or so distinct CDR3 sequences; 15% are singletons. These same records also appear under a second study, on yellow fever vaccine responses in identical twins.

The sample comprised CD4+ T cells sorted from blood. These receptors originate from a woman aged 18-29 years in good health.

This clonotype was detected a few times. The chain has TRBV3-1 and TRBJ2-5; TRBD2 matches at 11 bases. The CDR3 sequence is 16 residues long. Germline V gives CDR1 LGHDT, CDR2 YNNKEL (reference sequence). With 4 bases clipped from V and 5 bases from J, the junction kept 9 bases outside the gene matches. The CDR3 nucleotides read TGTGCCAGCAGCCCTGCTAGCGGGAGGACGTGGGAGACCCAGTACTTC. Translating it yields CASSPASGRTWETQYF.

The CDR3 sequence: CAIRRLAGETDTQYF. The CDR3 DNA follows: TGTGCCATCAGACGACTAGCGGGGGAGACAGATACGCAGTATTTT. The V and J genes are TRBV10-3 and TRBJ2-3, with 12 bases identical to TRBD2. The V and J ends lost 6 bases and 3 bases, in that order; junction bases with no gene match: 4. The CDR3 consists of 15 residues. From germline, CDR1 is ENHRY and CDR2 SYGVKD.